This TCR beta chain was sequenced during a study of radiotherapy plus CTLA-4 blockade in lung cancer. Study information: Objective response rate was 18%; disease control rate, under 35%. The study, taken as a whole, reports: Strongest reported response predictors: early blood clone changes and post-radiation interferon-beta. There was expansion of tumor-derived TCR clones in blood after radiotherapy plus ipilimumab.

Focal radiation and CTLA-4 blockade (ipilimumab) were tested in chemo-refractory metastatic non-small-cell lung cancer patients. The CDR3 is 18 residues long. V was clipped by 5 bases and J by 3 bases; unmatched bases: 15. The V gene's germline CDR1 is SGHNT and CDR2 YYREEE (reference sequence). In the case of this clone: The antigen remains unidentified.

The protocol was immunoSEQ multiplex PCR, while the TCRdb copy is restricted to in-frame clones and leaves out a portion. The data contain tens of thousands of clones, approximately 78% of them singletons. This TCR came from a human donor with non-small cell lung cancer that progressed on radiotherapy plus ipilimumab. The sequencing here drew on peripheral blood, taken from a patient treated with radiotherapy plus ipilimumab. This chain joins TRBV5-4 and TRBJ2-2; 8 nucleotides agree with TRBD2. The CDR3 reads CASSSLDSGKGYTGELFF. The CDR3 nucleotides read TGTGCCAGCAGTTCTTTGGATAGCGGGAAGGGTTACACCGGGGAGCTGTTTTTT.